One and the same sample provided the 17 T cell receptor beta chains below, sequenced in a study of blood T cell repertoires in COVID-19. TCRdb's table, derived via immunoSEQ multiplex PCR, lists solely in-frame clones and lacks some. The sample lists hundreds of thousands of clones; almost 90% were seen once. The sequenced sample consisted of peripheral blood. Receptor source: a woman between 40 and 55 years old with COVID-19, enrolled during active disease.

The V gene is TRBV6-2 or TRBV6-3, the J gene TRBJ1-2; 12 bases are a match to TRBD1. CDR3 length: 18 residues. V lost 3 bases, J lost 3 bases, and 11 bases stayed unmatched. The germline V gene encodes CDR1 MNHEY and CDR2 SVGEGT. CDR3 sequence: CASSYTNRDRGLHYGYTF. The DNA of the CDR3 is TGTGCCAGCAGTTATACCAACCGGGACAGGGGGCTTCACTATGGCTACACCTTC.

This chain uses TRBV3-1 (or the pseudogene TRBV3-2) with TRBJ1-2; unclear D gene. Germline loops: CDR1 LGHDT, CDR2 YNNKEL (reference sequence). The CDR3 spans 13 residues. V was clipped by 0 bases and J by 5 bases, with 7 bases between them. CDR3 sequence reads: CASSQDQVYGYTF. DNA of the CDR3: TGTGCCAGCAGCCAAGATCAGGTATATGGCTACACCTTC.

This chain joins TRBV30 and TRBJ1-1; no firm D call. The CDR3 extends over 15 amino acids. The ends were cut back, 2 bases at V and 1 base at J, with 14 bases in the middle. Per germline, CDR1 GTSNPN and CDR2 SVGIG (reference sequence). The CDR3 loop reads CAWSSRHLPNTEAFF. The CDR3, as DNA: TGTGCCTGGAGTTCCAGACACCTACCGAACACTGAAGCTTTCTTT.

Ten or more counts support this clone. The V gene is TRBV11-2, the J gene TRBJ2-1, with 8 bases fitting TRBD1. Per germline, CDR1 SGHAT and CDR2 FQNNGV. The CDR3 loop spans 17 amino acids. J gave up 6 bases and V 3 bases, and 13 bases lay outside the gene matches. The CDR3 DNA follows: TGTGCCAGCAGCTTTGTCGGCTCTACAGGGGGACTCAATGAGCAGTTCTTC. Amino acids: CASSFVGSTGGLNEQFF. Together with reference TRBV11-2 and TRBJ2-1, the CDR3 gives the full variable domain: EAGVAQSPRYKIIEKRQSVAFWCNPISGHATLYWYQQILGQGPKLLIQFQNNGVVDDSQLPKDRFSAERLKGVDSTLKIQPAKLEDSAVYLCASSFVGSTGGLNEQFFGPGTRLTVL.

CDR3 sequence (DNA): TGTGCCATCAGTGGAGGACAGGGTAACACAGATACGCAGTATTTT. Its protein product is CAISGGQGNTDTQYF. The chain combines TRBV10-3 with TRBJ2-3; 8 bases are shared with TRBD1. V was clipped by 4 bases and J by 2 bases; unmatched bases: 5. CDR3 length: 15 residues. CDR1 and CDR2 from the germline V gene are ENHRY and SYGVKD.

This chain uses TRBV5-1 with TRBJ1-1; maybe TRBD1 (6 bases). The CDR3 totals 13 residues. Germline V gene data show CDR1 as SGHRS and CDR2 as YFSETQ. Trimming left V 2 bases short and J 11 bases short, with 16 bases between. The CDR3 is CASSLGTPRGAFF. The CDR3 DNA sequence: TGCGCCAGCAGCTTAGGAACCCCTAGGGGGGCTTTCTTT.

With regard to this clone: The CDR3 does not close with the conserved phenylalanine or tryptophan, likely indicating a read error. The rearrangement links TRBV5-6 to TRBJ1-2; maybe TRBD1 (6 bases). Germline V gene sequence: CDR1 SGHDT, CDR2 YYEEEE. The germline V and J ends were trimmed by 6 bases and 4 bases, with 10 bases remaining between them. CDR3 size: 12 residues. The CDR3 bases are TGTGCCAGCAACAGGGAACGCTATGGCTACACCCTC. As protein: CASNRERYGYTL.

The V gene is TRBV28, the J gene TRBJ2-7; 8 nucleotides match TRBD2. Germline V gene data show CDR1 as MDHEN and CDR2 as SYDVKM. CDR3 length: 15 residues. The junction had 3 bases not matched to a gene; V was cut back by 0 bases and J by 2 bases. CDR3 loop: CASSLWVSGTYEQYF. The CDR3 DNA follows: TGTGCCAGCAGTTTATGGGTTAGCGGGACCTACGAGCAGTACTTC. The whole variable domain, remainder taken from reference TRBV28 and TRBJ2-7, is DVKVTQSSRYLVKRTGEKVFLECVQDMDHENMFWYRQDPGLGLRLIYFSYDVKMKEKGDIPEGYSVSREKKERFSLILESASTNQTSMYLCASSLWVSGTYEQYFGPGTRLTVT.

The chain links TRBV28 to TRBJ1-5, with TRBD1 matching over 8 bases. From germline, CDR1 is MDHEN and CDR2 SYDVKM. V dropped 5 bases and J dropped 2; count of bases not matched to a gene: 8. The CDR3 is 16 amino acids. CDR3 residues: CASSPIMTGGNQPQHF. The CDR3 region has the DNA TGTGCCAGCAGTCCAATAATGACAGGGGGCAATCAGCCCCAGCATTTT.

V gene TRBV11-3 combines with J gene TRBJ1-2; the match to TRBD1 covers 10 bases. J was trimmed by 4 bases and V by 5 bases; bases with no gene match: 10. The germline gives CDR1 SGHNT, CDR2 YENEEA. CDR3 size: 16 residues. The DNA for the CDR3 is TGTGCCAGCAGCCCCTGGGCGACAGGGGGCCGCTATGGCTACACCTTC. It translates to CASSPWATGGRYGYTF.

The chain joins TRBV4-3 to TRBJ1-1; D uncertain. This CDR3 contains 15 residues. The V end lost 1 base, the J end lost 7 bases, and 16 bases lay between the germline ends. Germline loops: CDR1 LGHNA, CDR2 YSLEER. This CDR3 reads CASSQVSSGVGEAFF. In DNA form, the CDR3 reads TGCGCCAGCAGCCAAGTGTCGAGCGGGGTCGGTGAAGCTTTCTTT.

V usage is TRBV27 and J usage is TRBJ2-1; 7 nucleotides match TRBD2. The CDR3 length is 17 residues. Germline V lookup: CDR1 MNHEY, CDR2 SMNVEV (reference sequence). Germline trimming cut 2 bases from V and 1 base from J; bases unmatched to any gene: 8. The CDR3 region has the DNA TGTGCCAGCAGTTTAGTAGGGTTGGGAGGGTCCTACAATGAGCAGTTCTTC. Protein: CASSLVGLGGSYNEQFF.

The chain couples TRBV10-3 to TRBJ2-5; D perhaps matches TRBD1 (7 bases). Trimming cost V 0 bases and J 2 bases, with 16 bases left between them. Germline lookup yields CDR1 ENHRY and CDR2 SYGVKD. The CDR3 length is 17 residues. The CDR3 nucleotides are TGTGCCATCAGTGAGTCTAGAGACGGGGGACAGCAAGAGACCCAGTACTTC. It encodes CAISESRDGGQQETQYF.

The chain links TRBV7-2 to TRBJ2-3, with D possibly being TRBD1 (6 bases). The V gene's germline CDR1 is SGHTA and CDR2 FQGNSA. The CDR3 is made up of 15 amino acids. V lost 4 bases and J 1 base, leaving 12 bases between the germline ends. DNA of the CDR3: TGTGCCAGCAGCTCCCCCGAGGGGGGCACAGATACGCAGTATTTT. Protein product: CASSSPEGGTDTQYF.

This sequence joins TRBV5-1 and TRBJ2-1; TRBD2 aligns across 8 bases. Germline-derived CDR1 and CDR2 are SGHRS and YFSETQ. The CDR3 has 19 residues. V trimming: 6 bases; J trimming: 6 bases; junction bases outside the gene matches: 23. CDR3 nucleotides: TGCGCCAGCAACCCCCGATGGGTAGCGGGAAATCGGAAAGGCAATGAGCAGTTCTTC. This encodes CASNPRWVAGNRKGNEQFF. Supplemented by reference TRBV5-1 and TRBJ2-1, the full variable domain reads KAGVTQTPRYLIKTRGQQVTLSCSPISGHRSVSWYQQTPGQGLQFLFEYFSETQRNKGNFPGRFSGRQFSNSRSEMNVSTLELGDSALYLCASNPRWVAGNRKGNEQFFGPGTRLTVL.

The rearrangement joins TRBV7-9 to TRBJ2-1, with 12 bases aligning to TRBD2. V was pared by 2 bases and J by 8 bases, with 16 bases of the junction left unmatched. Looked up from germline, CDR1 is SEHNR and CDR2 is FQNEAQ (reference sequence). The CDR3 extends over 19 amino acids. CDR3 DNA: TGTGCCAGCAGCTTACTACGGACAGGGCTAGCGGGAGGGCCGTATGAGCAGTTCTTC. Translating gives CASSLLRTGLAGGPYEQFF.

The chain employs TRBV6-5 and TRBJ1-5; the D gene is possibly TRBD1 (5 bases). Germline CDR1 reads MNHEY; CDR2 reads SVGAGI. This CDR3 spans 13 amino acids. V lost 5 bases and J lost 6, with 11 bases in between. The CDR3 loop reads CASSIRGGQPQHF. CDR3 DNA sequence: TGTGCCAGCAGTATCCGGGGGGGTCAGCCCCAGCATTTT.